The clone carrying this T cell receptor beta chain was detected only a few times. Germline CDR1 WSHSY, CDR2 SAAADI. CDR3 size: 16 residues. V shed 2 bases and J 2 bases; nucleotides not matched to a gene: 5. This sample was included in a study of blood T cell repertoires in COVID-19. Sequencing used immunoSEQ multiplex PCR; TCRdb keeps in-frame clones, though not all of them. This table has under 350,000 clones, about 89% appearing once. The rearrangement uses TRBV10-2 and TRBJ2-1; 8 positions match TRBD2. This receptor was taken from a man aged 35 to 55 with acute or convalescent COVID-19. Sequencing was done on a sample of peripheral blood. This CDR3 is CASSEEGGGPYNEQFF. The CDR3 nucleotides are TGCGCCAGCAGTGAGGAGGGCGGGGGGCCCTACAATGAGCAGTTCTTC.